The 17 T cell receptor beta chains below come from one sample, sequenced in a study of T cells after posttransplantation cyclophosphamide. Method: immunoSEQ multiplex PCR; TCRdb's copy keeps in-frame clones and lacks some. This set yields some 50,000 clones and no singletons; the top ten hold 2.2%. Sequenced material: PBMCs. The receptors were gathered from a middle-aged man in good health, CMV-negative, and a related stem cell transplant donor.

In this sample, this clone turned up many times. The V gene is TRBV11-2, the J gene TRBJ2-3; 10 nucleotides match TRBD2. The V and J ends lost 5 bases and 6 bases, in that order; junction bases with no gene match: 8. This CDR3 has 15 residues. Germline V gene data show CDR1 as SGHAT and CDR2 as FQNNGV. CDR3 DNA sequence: TGTGCCAGCAGCCCGAGCGGGAGGGGAGGGGATACGCAGTATTTT. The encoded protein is CASSPSGRGGDTQYF.

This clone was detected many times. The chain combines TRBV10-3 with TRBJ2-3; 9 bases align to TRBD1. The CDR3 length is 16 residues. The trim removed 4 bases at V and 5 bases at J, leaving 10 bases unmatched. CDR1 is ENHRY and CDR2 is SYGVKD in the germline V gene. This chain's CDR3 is CAISGGWGQGQDTQYF. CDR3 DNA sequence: TGTGCCATCAGTGGTGGGTGGGGACAGGGTCAAGATACGCAGTATTTT.

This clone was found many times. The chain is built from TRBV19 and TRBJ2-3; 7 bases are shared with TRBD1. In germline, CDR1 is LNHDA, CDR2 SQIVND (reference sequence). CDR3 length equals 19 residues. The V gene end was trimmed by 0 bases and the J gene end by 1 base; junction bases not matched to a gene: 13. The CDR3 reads CASSIDPSRSGGGTDTQYF. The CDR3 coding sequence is TGTGCCAGTAGTATAGATCCCTCTCGATCAGGGGGTGGCACAGATACGCAGTATTTT.

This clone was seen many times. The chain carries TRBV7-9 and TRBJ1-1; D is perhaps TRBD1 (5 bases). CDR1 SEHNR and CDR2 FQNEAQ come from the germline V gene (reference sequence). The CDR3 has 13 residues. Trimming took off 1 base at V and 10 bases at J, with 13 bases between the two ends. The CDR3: CASSLEQVAVAFF. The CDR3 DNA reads TGTGCCAGCAGCTTAGAACAGGTCGCGGTAGCTTTCTTT.

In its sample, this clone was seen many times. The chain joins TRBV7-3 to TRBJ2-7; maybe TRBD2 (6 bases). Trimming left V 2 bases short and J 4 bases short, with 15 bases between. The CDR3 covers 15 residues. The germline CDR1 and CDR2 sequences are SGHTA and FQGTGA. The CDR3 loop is CASSLEGGESYEQYF. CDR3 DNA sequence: TGTGCCAGCAGCTTAGAGGGCGGGGAGTCGTACGAGCAGTACTTC. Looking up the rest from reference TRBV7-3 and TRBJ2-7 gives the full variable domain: GAGVSQTPSNKVTEKGKYVELRCDPISGHTALYWYRQSLGQGPEFLIYFQGTGAADDSGLPNDRFFAVRPEGSVSTLKIQRTERGDSAVYLCASSLEGGESYEQYFGPGTRLTVT.

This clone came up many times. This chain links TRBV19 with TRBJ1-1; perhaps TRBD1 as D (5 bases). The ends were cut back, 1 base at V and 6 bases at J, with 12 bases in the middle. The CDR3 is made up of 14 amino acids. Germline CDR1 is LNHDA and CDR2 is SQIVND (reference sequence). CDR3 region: CASSIVEWGPEAFF. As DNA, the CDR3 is TGTGCCAGTAGTATAGTAGAATGGGGCCCTGAAGCTTTCTTT.

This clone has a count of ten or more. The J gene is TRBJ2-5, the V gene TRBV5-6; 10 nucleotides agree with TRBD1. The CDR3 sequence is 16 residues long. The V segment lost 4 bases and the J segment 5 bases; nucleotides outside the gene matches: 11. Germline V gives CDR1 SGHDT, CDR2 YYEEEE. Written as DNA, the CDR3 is TGTGCCAGCAGCAGGTTCCGGGACAGGGGATCGGAGACCCAGTACTTC. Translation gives CASSRFRDRGSETQYF. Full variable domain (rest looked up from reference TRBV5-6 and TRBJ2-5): DAGVTQSPTHLIKTRGQQVTLRCSPKSGHDTVSWYQQALGQGPQFIFQYYEEEERQRGNFPDRFSGHQFPNYSSELNVNALLLGDSALYLCASSRFRDRGSETQYFGPGTRLLVL.

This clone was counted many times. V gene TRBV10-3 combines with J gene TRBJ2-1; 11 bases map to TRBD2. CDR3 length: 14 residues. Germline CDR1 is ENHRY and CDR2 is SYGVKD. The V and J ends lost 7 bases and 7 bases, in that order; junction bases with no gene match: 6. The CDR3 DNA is TGTGCCATCAATATTAGCGGGAGGGAAAATGAGCAGTTCTTC. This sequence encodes CAINISGRENEQFF.

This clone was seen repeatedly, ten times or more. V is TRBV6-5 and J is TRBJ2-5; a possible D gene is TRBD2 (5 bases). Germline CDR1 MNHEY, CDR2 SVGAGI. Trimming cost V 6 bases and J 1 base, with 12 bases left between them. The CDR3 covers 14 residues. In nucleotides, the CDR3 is TGTGCCAGCAGCCCCGGGGTCGTCCAAGAGACCCAGTACTTC. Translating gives CASSPGVVQETQYF.

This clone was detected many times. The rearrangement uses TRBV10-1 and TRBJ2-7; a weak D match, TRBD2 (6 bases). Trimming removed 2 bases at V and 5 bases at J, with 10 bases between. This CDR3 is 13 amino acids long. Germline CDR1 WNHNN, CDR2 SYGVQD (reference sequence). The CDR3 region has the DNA TGCGCCAGCAGTGAGCAGCTAGCGAACGAGCAGTACTTC. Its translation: CASSEQLANEQYF.

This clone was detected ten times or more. The CDR3 protein is CASSLVGQKGKLFF. The CDR3 nucleotides are TGTGCCAGCAGCTTAGTGGGACAGAAAGGAAAACTGTTTTTT. V and J are TRBV7-8 and TRBJ1-4, with 7 bases matching TRBD1. The V gene end was trimmed by 1 base and the J gene end by 10 bases; junction bases not matched to a gene: 6. This CDR3 has 14 amino acids. Germline V lookup: CDR1 SGHVS, CDR2 FQNEAQ.

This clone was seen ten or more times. The CDR3 DNA reads TGTGCCAGCAGCGTAGGGGACAGCGAATATCAGCCCCAGCATTTT. Amino acid sequence: CASSVGDSEYQPQHF. The chain recombines TRBV9 with TRBJ1-5; TRBD1 agrees at 7 bases. In germline, CDR1 is SGDLS, CDR2 YYNGEE. There are 15 residues in the CDR3. V trimming: 0 bases; J trimming: 5 bases; junction bases outside the gene matches: 5. The full variable domain, completed using reference TRBV9 and TRBJ1-5, is DSGVTQTPKHLITATGQRVTLRCSPRSGDLSVYWYQQSLDQGLQFLIQYYNGEERAKGNILERFSAQQFPDLHSELNLSSLELGDSALYFCASSVGDSEYQPQHFGDGTRLSIL.

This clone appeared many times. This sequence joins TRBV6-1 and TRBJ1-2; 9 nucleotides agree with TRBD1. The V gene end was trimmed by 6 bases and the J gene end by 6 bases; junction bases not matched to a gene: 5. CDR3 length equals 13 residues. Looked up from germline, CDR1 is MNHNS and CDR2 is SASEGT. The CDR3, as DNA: TGTGCCAGCAGGAGGGACAGGGAAGATGGCTACACCTTC. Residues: CASRRDREDGYTF.

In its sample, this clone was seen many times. The CDR3: CASSCGQRNQPQHF. CDR3 sequence (DNA): TGTGCCAGCAGTTGCGGACAGCGCAATCAGCCCCAGCATTTT. This rearrangement joins TRBV6-7 to TRBJ1-5; perhaps TRBD1 as D (6 bases). TRBV6-7 is an ORF for which the function is uncertain. CDR3 length equals 14 residues. V was trimmed by 4 bases and J by 2 bases, leaving 9 bases between them.

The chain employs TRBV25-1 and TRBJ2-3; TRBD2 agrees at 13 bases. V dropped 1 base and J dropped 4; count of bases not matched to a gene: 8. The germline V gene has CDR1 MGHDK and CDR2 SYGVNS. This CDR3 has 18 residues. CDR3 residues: CASSESGLAGEGADTQYF. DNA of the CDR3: TGTGCCAGCAGTGAATCAGGACTAGCGGGGGAGGGAGCAGATACGCAGTATTTT.

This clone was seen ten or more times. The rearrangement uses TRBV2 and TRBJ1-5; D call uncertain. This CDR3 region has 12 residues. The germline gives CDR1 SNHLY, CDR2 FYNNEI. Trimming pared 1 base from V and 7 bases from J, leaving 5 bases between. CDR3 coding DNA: TGTGCCAGCAGTGAAGAGAGGCAGCCCCAGCATTTT. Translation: CASSEERQPQHF.

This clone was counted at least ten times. The CDR3 region has the DNA TGTGCCAGCTCACCACCGCCTAGCGGGAGCGTCTACAATGAGCAGTTCTTC. Its protein is CASSPPPSGSVYNEQFF. The chain links TRBV18 to TRBJ2-1, with 10 bases lining up with TRBD2. The CDR3 runs to 17 residues. V lost 0 bases, J lost 3 bases, and 5 bases stayed unmatched. Germline-derived CDR1 and CDR2 are KGHSH and LQKENI. The full variable domain, rest sourced from reference TRBV18 and TRBJ2-1, is NAGVMQNPRHLVRRRGQEARLRCSPMKGHSHVYWYRQLPEEGLKFMVYLQKENIIDESGMPKERFSAEFPKEGPSILRIQQVVRGDSAAYFCASSPPPSGSVYNEQFFGPGTRLTVL.